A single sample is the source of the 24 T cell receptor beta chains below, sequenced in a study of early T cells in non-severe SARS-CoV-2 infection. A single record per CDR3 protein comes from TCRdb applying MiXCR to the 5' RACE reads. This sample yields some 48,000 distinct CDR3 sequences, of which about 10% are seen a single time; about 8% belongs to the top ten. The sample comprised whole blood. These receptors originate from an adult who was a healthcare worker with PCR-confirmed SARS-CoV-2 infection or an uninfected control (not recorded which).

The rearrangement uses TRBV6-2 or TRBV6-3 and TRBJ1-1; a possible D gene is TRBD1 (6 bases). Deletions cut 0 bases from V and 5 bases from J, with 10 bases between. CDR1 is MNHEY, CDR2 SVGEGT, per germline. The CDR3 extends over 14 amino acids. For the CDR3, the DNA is TGTGCCAGCAGTTACTCAGGGGGTAGGACTGAAGCTTTCTTT. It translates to CASSYSGGRTEAFF.

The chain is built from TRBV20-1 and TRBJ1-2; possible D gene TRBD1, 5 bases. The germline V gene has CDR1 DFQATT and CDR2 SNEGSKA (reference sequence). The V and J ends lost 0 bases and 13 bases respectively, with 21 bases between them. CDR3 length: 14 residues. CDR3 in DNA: TGCAGTGCTAGAGACGGGGACTTTCTGTACACCTTCACCTTC. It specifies CSARDGDFLYTFTF.

The CDR3 sequence: CASPSGTYNEQFF. In nucleotides, the CDR3 is TGTGCCAGCCCTAGCGGGACCTACAATGAGCAGTTCTTC. This chain uses TRBV2 with TRBJ2-1, with 9 bases lining up with TRBD2. CDR1 is SNHLY, CDR2 FYNNEI, per germline. The CDR3 has 13 residues. Germline trimming cut 8 bases from V and 2 bases from J; bases unmatched to any gene: 1.

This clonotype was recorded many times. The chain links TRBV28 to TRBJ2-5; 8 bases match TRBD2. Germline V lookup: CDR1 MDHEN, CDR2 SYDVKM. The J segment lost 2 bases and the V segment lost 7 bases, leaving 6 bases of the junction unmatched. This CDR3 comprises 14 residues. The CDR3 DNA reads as TGTGCCAGCACCTCGACGGGGGGGCAAGAGACCCAGTACTTC. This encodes CASTSTGGQETQYF. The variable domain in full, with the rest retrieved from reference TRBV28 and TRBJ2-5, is DVKVTQSSRYLVKRTGEKVFLECVQDMDHENMFWYRQDPGLGLRLIYFSYDVKMKEKGDIPEGYSVSREKKERFSLILESASTNQTSMYLCASTSTGGQETQYFGPGTRLLVL.

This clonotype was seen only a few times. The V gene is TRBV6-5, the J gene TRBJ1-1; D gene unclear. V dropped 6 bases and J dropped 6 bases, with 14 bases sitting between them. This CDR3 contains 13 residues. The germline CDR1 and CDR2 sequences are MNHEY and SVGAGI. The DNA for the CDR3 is TGTGCCAGCAGCTACAACCCGAGGGCTGAAGCTTTCTTT. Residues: CASSYNPRAEAFF.

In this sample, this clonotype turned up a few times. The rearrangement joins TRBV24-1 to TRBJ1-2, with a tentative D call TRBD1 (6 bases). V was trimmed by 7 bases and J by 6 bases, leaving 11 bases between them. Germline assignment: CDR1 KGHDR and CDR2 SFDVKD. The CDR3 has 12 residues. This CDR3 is CATSGQLDGYTF. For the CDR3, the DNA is TGTGCCACCAGCGGACAGTTAGATGGCTACACCTTC.

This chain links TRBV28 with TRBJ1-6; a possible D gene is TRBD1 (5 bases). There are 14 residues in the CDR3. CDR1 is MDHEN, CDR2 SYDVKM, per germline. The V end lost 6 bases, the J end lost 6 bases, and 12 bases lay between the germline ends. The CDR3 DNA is TGTGCCAGCAGCCCGACAGTTGTTAATTCACCCCTCCACTTT. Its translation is CASSPTVVNSPLHF.

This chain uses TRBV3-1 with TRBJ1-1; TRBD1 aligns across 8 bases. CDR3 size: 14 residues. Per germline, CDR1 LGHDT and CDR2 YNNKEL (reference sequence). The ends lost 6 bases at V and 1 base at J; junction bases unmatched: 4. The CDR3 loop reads CASSSTGANTEAFF. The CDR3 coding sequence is TGTGCCAGCAGTTCGACAGGGGCGAACACTGAAGCTTTCTTT.

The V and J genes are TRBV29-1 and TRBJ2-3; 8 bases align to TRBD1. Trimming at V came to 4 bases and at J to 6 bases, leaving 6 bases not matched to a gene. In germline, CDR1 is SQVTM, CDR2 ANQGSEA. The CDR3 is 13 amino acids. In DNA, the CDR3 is TGCAGCGTTGCTACGACAGGGGCGGATACGCAGTATTTT. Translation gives CSVATTGADTQYF.

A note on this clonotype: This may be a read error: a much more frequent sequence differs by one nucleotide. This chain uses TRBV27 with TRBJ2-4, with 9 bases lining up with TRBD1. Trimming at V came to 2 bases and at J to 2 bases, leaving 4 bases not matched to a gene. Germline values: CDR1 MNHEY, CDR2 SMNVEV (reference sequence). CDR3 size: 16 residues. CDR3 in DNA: TGTGCCAGCAGTTTAGGGACAGGGAGGACCAAAAACATTCAGTACTTC. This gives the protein CASSLGTGRTKNIQYF.

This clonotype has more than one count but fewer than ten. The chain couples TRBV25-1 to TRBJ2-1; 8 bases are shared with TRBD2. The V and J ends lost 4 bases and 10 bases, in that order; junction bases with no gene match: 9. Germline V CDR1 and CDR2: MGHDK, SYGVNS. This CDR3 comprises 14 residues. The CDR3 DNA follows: TGTGCCAGCAGTGGGTTTAGCGGGACTCAGGAGCAGTTCTTC. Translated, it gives CASSGFSGTQEQFF.

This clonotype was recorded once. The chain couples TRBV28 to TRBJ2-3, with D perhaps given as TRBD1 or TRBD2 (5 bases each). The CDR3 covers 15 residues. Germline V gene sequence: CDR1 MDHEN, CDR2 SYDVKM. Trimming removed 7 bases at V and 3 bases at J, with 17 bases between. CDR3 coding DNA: TGTGCCAGCATGGTTGGGACCCTTAATACAGATACGCAGTATTTT. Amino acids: CASMVGTLNTDTQYF.

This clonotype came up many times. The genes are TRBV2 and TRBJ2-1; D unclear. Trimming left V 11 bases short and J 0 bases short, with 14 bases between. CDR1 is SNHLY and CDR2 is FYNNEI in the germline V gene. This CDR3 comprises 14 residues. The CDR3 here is CASHVDPSYNEQFF. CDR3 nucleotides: TGTGCCTCCCACGTGGATCCCTCCTACAATGAGCAGTTCTTC.

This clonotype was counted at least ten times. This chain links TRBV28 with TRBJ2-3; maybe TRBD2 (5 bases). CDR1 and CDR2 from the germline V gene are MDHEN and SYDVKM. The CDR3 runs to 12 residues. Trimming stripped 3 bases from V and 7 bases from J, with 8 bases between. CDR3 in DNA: TGTGCCAGCAGTTTTAGGAGGAATACGCAGTATTTT. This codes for CASSFRRNTQYF.

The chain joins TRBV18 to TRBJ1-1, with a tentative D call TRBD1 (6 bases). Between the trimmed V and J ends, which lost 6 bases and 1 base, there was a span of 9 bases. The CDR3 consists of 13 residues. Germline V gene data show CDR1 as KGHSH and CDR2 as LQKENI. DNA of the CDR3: TGTGCCAGCTCTCCGGGACAGAACACTGAAGCTTTCTTT. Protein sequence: CASSPGQNTEAFF.

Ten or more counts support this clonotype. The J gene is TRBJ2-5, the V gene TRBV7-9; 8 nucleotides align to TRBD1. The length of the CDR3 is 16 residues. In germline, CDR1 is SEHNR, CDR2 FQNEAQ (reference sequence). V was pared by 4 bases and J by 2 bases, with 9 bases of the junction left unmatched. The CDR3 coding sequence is TGTGCCAGCAGCTCTGCAGGGGGCTCGGTACAAGAGACCCAGTACTTC. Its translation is CASSSAGGSVQETQYF.

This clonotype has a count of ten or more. The DNA for the CDR3 is TGCGCCAGCAGCTTGGTTGGCTATGGCTACACCTTC. Its protein product is CASSLVGYGYTF. The chain uses TRBV5-1 and TRBJ1-2; D unresolved. Trimming pared 0 bases from V and 4 bases from J, leaving 4 bases between. Germline V gene lookup returns CDR1 SGHRS and CDR2 YFSETQ. The CDR3 runs 12 residues.

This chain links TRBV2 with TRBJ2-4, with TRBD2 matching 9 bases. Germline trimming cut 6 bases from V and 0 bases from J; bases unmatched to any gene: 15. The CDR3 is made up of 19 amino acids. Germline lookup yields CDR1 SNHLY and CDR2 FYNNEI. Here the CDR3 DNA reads TGTGCCAGCAGCCATTCTAGCGGGATTATCAAACTAGCCAAAAACATTCAGTACTTC. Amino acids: CASSHSSGIIKLAKNIQYF.

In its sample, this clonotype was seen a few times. CDR3 in amino acids: CASSQSGTSGLILSTDTQYF. DNA of the CDR3: TGCGCCAGCAGCCAATCCGGGACTAGCGGTTTAATACTTAGCACAGATACGCAGTATTTT. The chain employs TRBV4-1 and TRBJ2-3; TRBD2 matches 11 bases. J gave up 0 bases and V 2 bases, and 13 bases lay outside the gene matches. This CDR3 is built from 20 residues. Germline V lookup: CDR1 MGHRA, CDR2 YSYEKL.

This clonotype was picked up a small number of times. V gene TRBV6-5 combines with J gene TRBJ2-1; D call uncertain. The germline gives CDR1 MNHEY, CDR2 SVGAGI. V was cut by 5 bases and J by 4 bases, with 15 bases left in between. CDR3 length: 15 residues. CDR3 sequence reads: CASSISTDVYNEQFF. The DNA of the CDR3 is TGTGCCAGCAGTATCTCGACCGATGTTTACAATGAGCAGTTCTTC.

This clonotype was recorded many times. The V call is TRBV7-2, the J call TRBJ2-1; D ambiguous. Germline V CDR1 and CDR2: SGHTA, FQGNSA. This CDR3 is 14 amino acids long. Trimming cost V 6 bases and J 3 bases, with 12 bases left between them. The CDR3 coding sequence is TGTGCCAGCAGGCCCCCCCAAGGCTACAATGAGCAGTTCTTC. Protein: CASRPPQGYNEQFF.

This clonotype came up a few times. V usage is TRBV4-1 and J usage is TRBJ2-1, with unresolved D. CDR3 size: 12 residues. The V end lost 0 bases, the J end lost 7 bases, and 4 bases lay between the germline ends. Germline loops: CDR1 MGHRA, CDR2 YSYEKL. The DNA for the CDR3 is TGCGCCAGCAGCCAAGAGAGGAATGAGCAGTTCTTC. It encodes CASSQERNEQFF.

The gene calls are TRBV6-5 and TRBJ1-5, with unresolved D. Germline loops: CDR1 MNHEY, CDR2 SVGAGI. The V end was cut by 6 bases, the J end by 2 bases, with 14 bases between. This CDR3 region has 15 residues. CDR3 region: CASRPLSGGNQPQHF. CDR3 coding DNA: TGTGCCAGCAGACCCCTTTCGGGCGGCAATCAGCCCCAGCATTTT.

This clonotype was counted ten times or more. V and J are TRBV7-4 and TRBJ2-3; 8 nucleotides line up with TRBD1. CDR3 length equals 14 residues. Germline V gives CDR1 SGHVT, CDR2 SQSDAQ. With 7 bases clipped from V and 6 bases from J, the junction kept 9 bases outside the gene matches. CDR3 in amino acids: CASTRTGLWDTQYF. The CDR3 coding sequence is TGTGCCAGCACCAGGACAGGGTTGTGGGATACGCAGTATTTT. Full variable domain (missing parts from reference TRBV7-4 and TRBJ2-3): GAGVSQSPRYKVAKRGRDVALRCDSISGHVTLYWYRQTLGQGSEVLTYSQSDAQRDKSGRPSGRFSAERPERSVSTLKIQRTEQGDSAVYLCASTRTGLWDTQYFGPGTRLTVL.